A selection of T cell receptor beta chains follows, all from one sample in a study of T cell repertoires in cytomegalovirus infection. TCRdb reprocessed the reads via MiXCR and lists one record per CDR3 protein. The sample records approximately 350,000 distinct CDR3 sequences, about 35% being singletons. No antigen has been identified for these receptors. The sample in question was cultured PBMCs, obtained from culture after CMV antigen stimulation. The receptors originated from a human donor in good health (CMV status not recorded). Some clones in this sample may be carry-over from other donors' samples. Both conserved end residues are part of each CDR3. The D gene is left open where the match is weak. Size values are once, few and many counts, or a class for expanded clones, and some rows have none.

abundance	d_gene	v_gene	j_gene	CDR3aa	CDR3nt
many	TRBD2	TRBV7-2	TRBJ2-3	CASTQLGAGGPKTQYF	TGTGCCAGCACCCAGCTTGGCGCGGGAGGGCCGAAGACGCAGTATTTT
NA	TRBD1	TRBV6-8	TRBJ2-2	CASSYSDRANTGELFF	TGTGCCAGCAGTTACTCGGACAGGGCGAACACCGGGGAGCTGTTTTTT
NA	NA	TRBV6-2/TRBV6-3	TRBJ1-1	CASSYRRLNTEAFF	TGTGCCAGCAGTTACAGGCGGCTGAACACTGAAGCTTTCTTT
NA	NA	TRBV7-2	TRBJ1-1	CASTLGGITEAFF	TGTGCCAGCACCTTGGGGGGAATCACTGAAGCTTTCTTT
few	TRBD1	TRBV7-2	TRBJ2-7	CASSRQDREDLYF	TGTGCCAGCAGCCGCCAGGACAGGGAGGACCTGTACTTC
few	NA	TRBV7-2	TRBJ2-7	CASSPSLYEQYF	TGTGCCAGCAGCCCAAGTCTCTACGAGCAGTACTTC
few	NA	TRBV10-3	TRBJ1-3	CAISGWSTGNTIYF	TGTGCCATCAGTGGGTGGAGTACCGGAAACACCATATATTTT
few	TRBD2	TRBV6-2/TRBV6-3	TRBJ2-1	CASSSRTGTSPYNEQFF	TGTGCCAGCAGTTCGCGTACCGGGACTAGCCCCTACAATGAGCAGTTCTTC
NA	NA	TRBV7-4	TRBJ2-5	CASSFQWEAAETQYF	TGTGCCAGCAGCTTTCAGTGGGAGGCCGCCGAGACCCAGTACTTC
many	TRBD1	TRBV7-8	TRBJ2-1	CASSFTQGADEQFF	TGTGCCAGCAGCTTCACGCAGGGGGCGGATGAGCAGTTCTTC
NA	TRBD2	TRBV7-8	TRBJ2-1	CASSSLGLAAMANEQFF	TGTGCCAGCAGCTCCCTAGGACTAGCGGCTATGGCTAATGAGCAGTTCTTC
NA	NA	TRBV10-3	TRBJ2-1	CAISVAYSYNEQFF	TGTGCCATCAGTGTAGCTTACTCCTACAATGAGCAGTTCTTC
NA	NA	TRBV6-5	TRBJ1-1	CASSSQTEAFF	TGTGCCAGCAGTTCGCAGACGGAAGCTTTCTTT
NA	NA	TRBV23-1	TRBJ1-2	CASSRKSTNYGYTF	TGCGCCAGCAGTCGAAAAAGCACTAACTATGGCTACACCTTC
many	NA	TRBV7-6	TRBJ2-7	CASSLASRIGNEQYF	TGTGCCAGCAGCTTAGCGAGCCGGATAGGGAACGAGCAGTACTTC
NA	NA	TRBV7-2	TRBJ1-2	CASSLVSLDEVGYTF	TGTGCCAGCAGCTTAGTTAGTCTCGACGAGGTGGGCTACACCTTC
few	NA	TRBV7-2	TRBJ2-3	CASSPDYLSTDTQYF	TGTGCCAGCAGCCCGGACTATTTAAGCACAGATACGCAGTATTTT
many	NA	TRBV7-2	TRBJ1-6	CASSLVAGVESPLHF	TGTGCCAGCAGCTTAGTGGCAGGGGTCGAATCACCCCTCCACTTT
NA	TRBD1	TRBV28	TRBJ2-7	CASSLEGAEQYF	TGTGCCAGCAGTTTAGAGGGGGCCGAGCAGTACTTC
NA	NA	TRBV19	TRBJ2-3	CASSLFISAAVDTQYF	TGTGCCAGTAGTCTCTTTATAAGTGCCGCAGTTGATACGCAGTATTTT
few	NA	TRBV20-1	TRBJ1-2	CSARDRQKPLYGYTF	TGCAGTGCTAGAGATAGACAGAAACCCCTCTATGGCTACACCTTC
NA	NA	TRBV7-2	TRBJ1-5	CASSEVLFSNQPQHF	TGTGCCAGCAGTGAGGTATTATTTAGCAATCAGCCCCAGCATTTT
few	NA	TRBV7-2	TRBJ2-1	CASSLPVYNEQFF	TGTGCCAGCAGCTTACCCGTTTACAATGAGCAGTTCTTC
NA	NA	TRBV20-1	TRBJ2-1	CSARDYGGVYNEQFF	TGCAGTGCTAGAGATTATGGCGGGGTATACAATGAGCAGTTCTTC
NA	NA	TRBV6-5	TRBJ2-1	CASRLGQGPVNEQFF	TGTGCCAGCAGACTAGGGCAGGGGCCCGTCAATGAGCAGTTCTTC
few	NA	TRBV7-2	TRBJ1-5	CASSLSLQGDQPQHF	TGTGCCAGCAGCCTCTCCCTCCAGGGCGACCAGCCCCAGCATTTT
NA	NA	TRBV7-2	TRBJ1-2	CASSYRQGNGYTF	TGTGCCAGCAGCTATAGGCAGGGGAATGGCTACACCTTC
NA	NA	TRBV6-6	TRBJ2-3	CASSYSIGLTDTQYF	TGTGCCAGCAGTTACTCGATCGGATTAACAGATACGCAGTATTTT
many	TRBD2	TRBV4-3	TRBJ2-1	CASSPRLAGDSYNEQFF	TGCGCCAGCAGCCCCCGACTAGCGGGAGACTCCTACAATGAGCAGTTCTTC
NA	NA	TRBV29-1	TRBJ1-1	CSAIAWGTEAFF	TGCAGCGCAATTGCCTGGGGCACTGAAGCTTTCTTT
NA	TRBD1	TRBV29-1	TRBJ1-5	CSVGGQGAGNQPQHF	TGCAGCGTTGGGGGACAGGGGGCTGGCAATCAGCCCCAGCATTTT